This entry describes one T cell receptor beta chain. These data are taken from a study of blood T cell repertoires in COVID-19. The study drew participants aged about 18 to 89 years from fewer than 30 US areas. Cohort placement rested on clinical history that participants reported themselves. Cohort 3 donors were reported recovered after two negative PCRs, clearance, or symptom resolution. The V and J ends lost 0 bases and 5 bases, in that order; junction bases with no gene match: 2. Germline CDR1 and CDR2: SQVTM and ANQGSEA. The CDR3 loop spans 14 amino acids. The data were produced by immunoSEQ multiplex PCR, yet TCRdb's version contains in-frame clones alone and is incomplete. The sample has about 230,000 clones, around 84% seen once.

The chain links TRBV29-1 to TRBJ2-2, with 8 bases fitting TRBD2. The receptor comes from a man aged 18 to 35 who had recovered from COVID-19. The sequenced material came from PBMCs or T cells enriched from blood (not recorded which). As DNA, the CDR3 is TGCAGCGTTGAAGATCCGGGGGGGACCGGGGAGCTGTTTTTT. Protein: CSVEDPGGTGELFF.